These 17 T cell receptor beta chains share one sample of origin, sequenced in a study of blood T cell repertoires in COVID-19. Method: immunoSEQ multiplex PCR; TCRdb's copy keeps in-frame clones and lacks some. The sample holds some 210,000 clones, about 84% seen once. Sequencing input: PBMCs or T cells enriched from blood (not recorded which). The source is a man aged 30 to 39 with acute COVID-19.

The V and J genes are TRBV10-1 and TRBJ2-7; maybe TRBD1 (5 bases). The V end lost 3 bases, the J end lost 4 bases, and 16 bases lay between the germline ends. The germline CDR1 and CDR2 sequences are WNHNN and SYGVQD (reference sequence). The CDR3 runs to 15 residues. CDR3 DNA: TGCGCCAGCAGTGAAGGGGCAGGAACCCTTTACGAGCAGTACTTC. It specifies CASSEGAGTLYEQYF.

The chain joins TRBV18 to TRBJ1-4, with 7 positions matching TRBD1. The CDR3 loop spans 16 amino acids. The V segment lost 3 bases and the J segment 3 bases; nucleotides outside the gene matches: 7. CDR1 and CDR2 (germline): KGHSH, LQKENI. CDR3 in amino acids: CASSPQLGTANEKLFF. CDR3 coding DNA: TGTGCCAGCTCACCTCAACTCGGGACAGCTAATGAAAAACTGTTTTTT.

The chain couples TRBV15 to TRBJ1-1; D is possibly TRBD1 (6 bases). Germline V gives CDR1 LNHNV, CDR2 YYDKDF (reference sequence). Deletions cut 1 base from V and 5 bases from J, with 11 bases between. This CDR3 contains 14 residues. The chain's CDR3 is CATSRVQGGTEAFF. The CDR3 nucleotides read TGTGCCACCAGCAGAGTACAGGGTGGGACTGAAGCTTTCTTT.

This chain uses TRBV27 with TRBJ2-2; 11 bases fit TRBD2. The germline V gene has CDR1 MNHEY and CDR2 SMNVEV (reference sequence). The CDR3 has 16 residues. V gave up 7 bases and J gave up 7 bases; unmatched junction bases: 11. CDR3 residues: CASTPSSGGLGGELFF. In nucleotides, the CDR3 is TGTGCCAGCACTCCTTCTAGCGGGGGGTTAGGCGGGGAGCTGTTTTTT.

The V call is TRBV28, the J call TRBJ2-7; TRBD1 matches at 12 bases. The germline CDR1 and CDR2 sequences are MDHEN and SYDVKM. This CDR3 is built from 16 residues. The J segment lost 5 bases and the V segment lost 5 bases, leaving 10 bases of the junction unmatched. CDR3 region: CASSIPRDRGRDEQYF. Written as DNA, the CDR3 is TGTGCCAGCAGTATACCCCGGGACAGGGGGCGCGACGAGCAGTACTTC.

The rearrangement joins TRBV28 to TRBJ2-4; D possibly corresponds to TRBD1 (5 bases). The CDR3 runs 11 residues. V gave up 10 bases and J gave up 6 bases, with 10 bases separating them. In germline, CDR1 is MDHEN, CDR2 SYDVKM. CDR3 loop: CAIRRGNIQYF. CDR3 in DNA: TGTGCCATAAGAAGGGGAAACATTCAGTACTTC. Full variable domain (outside the CDR3, taken from reference TRBV28 and TRBJ2-4): DVKVTQSSRYLVKRTGEKVFLECVQDMDHENMFWYRQDPGLGLRLIYFSYDVKMKEKGDIPEGYSVSREKKERFSLILESASTNQTSMYLCAIRRGNIQYFGAGTRLSVL.

V is TRBV6-1 and J is TRBJ2-5; 9 bases match TRBD2. The junction had 13 bases not matched to a gene; V was cut back by 4 bases and J by 4 bases. The CDR3 is made up of 17 amino acids. Germline V CDR1 and CDR2: MNHNS, SASEGT. The CDR3 DNA is TGTGCCAGCAGTGTCACAGCGGGGGGCTCTCAGGGAGAGACCCAGTACTTC. Amino acid sequence: CASSVTAGGSQGETQYF.

This sequence joins TRBV21-1 and TRBJ2-1; the table assigns TRBD1, which was not confirmed against the DNA. TRBV21-1 is designated a pseudogene. This CDR3 is 16 amino acids long. The CDR3 here is CASSKVWDSTYNEQFF. For the CDR3, the DNA is TGTGCCAGCAGCAAAGTGTGGGACAGCACCTACAATGAGCAGTTCTTC.

This chain uses TRBV29-1 with TRBJ2-2; 9 bases line up with TRBD1. After removal of 6 bases from V and 7 bases from J, the junction contained 15 bases not matched to a gene. Looked up from germline, CDR1 is SQVTM and CDR2 is ANQGSEA. The CDR3 length is 16 residues. The CDR3 reads CSVVLGQGMKVGELFF. For the CDR3, the DNA is TGCAGCGTAGTATTAGGACAGGGGATGAAGGTCGGGGAGCTGTTTTTT.

The chain employs TRBV19 and TRBJ2-3; D gene ambiguous. CDR3 size: 14 residues. CDR1 is LNHDA and CDR2 is SQIVND in the germline V gene (reference sequence). Trimming stripped 5 bases from V and 1 base from J, with 10 bases between. DNA of the CDR3: TGTGCCAGTAGTCCCCCTCCTGGCACAGATACGCAGTATTTT. This translates into CASSPPPGTDTQYF.

The genes are TRBV19 and TRBJ1-6, with D possibly being TRBD1 (6 bases). V was pared by 0 bases and J by 0 bases, with 15 bases between. The length of the CDR3 is 19 residues. CDR1 is LNHDA and CDR2 is SQIVND in the germline V gene (reference sequence). In DNA form, the CDR3 reads TGTGCCAGTAGTATAGATTTTTTGCAGGGGAGCTCCTATAATTCACCCCTCCACTTT. This translates into CASSIDFLQGSSYNSPLHF.

CDR3 sequence: CASSLGGYSNQPQHF. In DNA form, the CDR3 reads TGTGCCAGCAGCTTGGGAGGGTACAGCAATCAGCCCCAGCATTTT. This chain links TRBV5-6 with TRBJ1-5, with D hard to call. This CDR3 is 15 amino acids long. V lost 0 bases to trimming and J lost 1 base, with 8 bases between them. Germline V gene lookup returns CDR1 SGHDT and CDR2 YYEEEE.

V gene TRBV9 combines with J gene TRBJ1-1; no reliable D call. CDR1 SGDLS and CDR2 YYNGEE come from the germline V gene. With 0 bases removed from V and 4 bases from J, the gap between germline ends came to 10 bases. This CDR3 comprises 14 residues. Here the CDR3 reads CASSVDPIATEAFF. The CDR3 coding sequence is TGTGCCAGCAGCGTAGATCCGATAGCCACTGAAGCTTTCTTT.

The chain has TRBV5-6 and TRBJ2-5; maybe TRBD2 (5 bases). Germline V lookup: CDR1 SGHDT, CDR2 YYEEEE. The V end lost 4 bases, the J end lost 7 bases, and 8 bases lay between the germline ends. CDR3 length equals 11 residues. As DNA, the CDR3 is TGTGCCAGCAGCAAACTAGGGACCCAGTACTTC. Translating gives CASSKLGTQYF.

V gene TRBV28 combines with J gene TRBJ1-1; 11 nucleotides match TRBD1. The CDR3 has 14 amino acids. V gave up 4 bases and J gave up 3 bases; unmatched junction bases: 1. The V gene's germline CDR1 is MDHEN and CDR2 SYDVKM. CDR3 amino acids: CASSSGQGDTEAFF. In DNA form, the CDR3 reads TGTGCCAGCAGTTCGGGACAGGGGGACACTGAAGCTTTCTTT.

The J gene is TRBJ1-6, the V gene TRBV10-2; maybe TRBD1 (5 bases). V dropped 0 bases and J dropped 10 bases, with 13 bases sitting between them. Germline V gene data show CDR1 as WSHSY and CDR2 as SAAADI. This CDR3 is built from 15 residues. The DNA for the CDR3 is TGCGCCAGCAGTGAGTCCAGGGCAGGAAACTCACCCCTCCACTTT. Protein sequence: CASSESRAGNSPLHF.

The chain combines TRBV5-1 with TRBJ2-7, with TRBD2 identical over 7 bases. V lost 0 bases, J lost 0 bases, and 3 bases stayed unmatched. This CDR3 has 15 amino acids. Germline-derived CDR1 and CDR2 are SGHRS and YFSETQ. The CDR3 DNA reads TGCGCCAGCAGCTTGGGCGGGGGTAGCTCCTACGAGCAGTACTTC. Translated, it gives CASSLGGGSSYEQYF.